This passage covers 32 T cell receptor beta chains from one sample sequenced in a study of CD8 T cells in Susac syndrome. Random-hexamer reverse transcription was applied to roughly 0.5 to 1 ug RNA. TCRdb called the immunoSEQ multiplex PCR reads again in MiXCR, with one record for every CDR3 protein. The sample has about 250,000 distinct CDR3 sequences, 90% to 95% seen once. The sequencing input was CD4+ T cells from PBMCs. Receptors originate from a human donor with multiple sclerosis.

CDR3 nucleotides: TGCAGCGCAGCCCCCGGGCCCTCTGAAGCTTTCTTT. It is translated as CSAAPGPSEAFF. The V call is TRBV29-1, the J call TRBJ1-1, with D hard to call. Trimming pared 7 bases from V and 6 bases from J, leaving 15 bases between. The CDR3 runs to 12 residues. CDR1 and CDR2 from the germline V gene are SQVTM and ANQGSEA. Variable domain in full (rest from reference TRBV29-1 and TRBJ1-1): SAVISQKPSRDICQRGTSLTIQCQVDSQVTMMFWYRQQPGQSLTLIATANQGSEATYESGFVIDKFPISRPNLTFSTLTVSNMSPEDSSIYLCSAAPGPSEAFFGQGTRLTVV.

This chain uses TRBV1 with TRBJ1-2; the table's D call of TRBD1 was not tested on the DNA. TRBV1 is a pseudogene segment. This CDR3 is 18 amino acids long. CDR3 amino acids: CTSSQVIPDRGVNYGYTF. The CDR3 nucleotides are TGCACCAGCAGCCAAGTCATACCGGACAGGGGGGTTAACTATGGCTACACCTTC.

The J gene is TRBJ2-1, the V gene TRBV2; 8 bases match TRBD2. CDR1 is SNHLY and CDR2 is FYNNEI in the germline V gene. This CDR3 contains 15 residues. Unmatched junction bases numbered 8, after V lost 3 bases and J lost 7 bases. Written as DNA, the CDR3 is TGTGCCAGCAGTGACACTAGCGGAAGACGAAATGAGCAGTTCTTC. Protein: CASSDTSGRRNEQFF.

The chain has TRBV20-1 and TRBJ1-2; D gene ambiguous. This CDR3 is built from 13 residues. The V end lost 1 base, the J end lost 10 bases, and 16 bases lay between the germline ends. Germline V gives CDR1 DFQATT, CDR2 SNEGSKA (reference sequence). The CDR3 spells CSARGRARSDYTF. In DNA form, the CDR3 reads TGCAGTGCTAGAGGCCGGGCACGATCCGACTACACCTTC.

V and J are TRBV12-3 or TRBV12-4 and TRBJ2-3; TRBD2 might be the D (5 bases). Trimming removed 5 bases from V and 1 base from J, with 10 bases in between. This CDR3 contains 14 residues. The CDR3, as DNA: TGTGCCAGCAGTCTTACTAGTGGCACAGATACGCAGTATTTT. Protein: CASSLTSGTDTQYF.

This chain uses TRBV5-8 with TRBJ2-3; D possibly corresponds to TRBD1 (5 bases). CDR1 is SGHTS and CDR2 is YDEGEE in the germline V gene. Between the trimmed V and J ends, which lost 2 bases and 4 bases, there was a span of 5 bases. The CDR3 extends over 12 amino acids. The CDR3 reads CASSFRADTQYF. DNA of the CDR3: TGTGCCAGCAGCTTCAGGGCAGATACGCAGTATTTT.

The V call is TRBV27, the J call TRBJ2-7; maybe TRBD2 (5 bases). The V gene's germline CDR1 is MNHEY and CDR2 SMNVEV (reference sequence). The CDR3 totals 12 residues. The ends were cut back, 3 bases at V and 6 bases at J, with 9 bases in the middle. The CDR3, as DNA: TGTGCCAGCAGTTTGCCCGGGGTCGAGCAGTACTTC. It translates to CASSLPGVEQYF.

The chain is built from TRBV7-6 and TRBJ1-5; D is unresolved. V was shortened by 8 bases and J by 3 bases, with 11 bases between the two germline ends. CDR3 size: 13 residues. The germline gives CDR1 SGHVS, CDR2 FNYEAQ. The CDR3, as DNA: TGTGCCAGCCCCCCGGAGGCCAATCAGCCCCAGCATTTT. Protein sequence: CASPPEANQPQHF.

CDR3 loop: CASSPTPRSGGLSYNEQFF. The CDR3 DNA follows: TGTGCCAGCAGTCCCACCCCTCGGAGCGGAGGTCTCTCCTACAATGAGCAGTTCTTC. The V gene is TRBV25-1, the J gene TRBJ2-1; TRBD2 is a possible D gene (5 bases). The germline V gene has CDR1 MGHDK and CDR2 SYGVNS. Between the trimmed V and J ends, which lost 5 bases and 0 bases, there was a span of 23 bases. CDR3 length: 19 amino acids.

This sequence joins TRBV18 and TRBJ1-5; no clear D. Trimming pared 6 bases from V and 1 base from J, leaving 10 bases between. Looked up from germline, CDR1 is KGHSH and CDR2 is LQKENI. This CDR3 has 14 residues. CDR3 sequence (DNA): TGTGCCAGCTCGACTGGGATAAGCAATCAGCCCCAGCATTTT. Amino acid sequence: CASSTGISNQPQHF.

This chain links TRBV27 with TRBJ2-7; no reliable D call. The CDR3 covers 14 residues. V was cut by 5 bases and J by 6 bases, with 17 bases left in between. Looked up from germline, CDR1 is MNHEY and CDR2 is SMNVEV (reference sequence). CDR3 residues: CASSIPPPWPEQYV. The CDR3 DNA reads TGTGCCAGCAGTATACCTCCACCGTGGCCCGAGCAGTACGTC.

The V and J genes are TRBV9 and TRBJ1-2; D possibly corresponds to TRBD1 (5 bases). The germline CDR1 and CDR2 sequences are SGDLS and YYNGEE. V dropped 0 bases and J dropped 4 bases, with 16 bases sitting between them. The CDR3 contains 16 residues. CDR3 sequence reads: CASSVAPDRASYGYTF. CDR3 DNA: TGTGCCAGCAGCGTAGCCCCCGACAGAGCAAGCTATGGCTACACCTTC.

The chain recombines TRBV30 with TRBJ1-2, with TRBD1 as a possible D gene (6 bases). CDR3 size: 12 residues. V dropped 5 bases and J dropped 7 bases, with 14 bases sitting between them. CDR1 GTSNPN and CDR2 SVGIG come from the germline V gene (reference sequence). CDR3 DNA: TGTGCCTGGCAAACAGGGATTCGTGGCTACACCTTC. It yields the protein CAWQTGIRGYTF.

The chain employs TRBV16 and TRBJ1-2; D might be TRBD1 (5 bases). The CDR3 is 15 amino acids. The germline V gene has CDR1 KGHSY and CDR2 FQNENV. V lost 2 bases and J lost 4, with 14 bases in between. The CDR3 spells CASSQNPGAAYGYTF. CDR3 coding DNA: TGTGCCAGCAGCCAAAATCCTGGGGCGGCCTATGGCTACACCTTC.

This rearrangement joins TRBV12-3 or TRBV12-4 to TRBJ1-1; possible D gene TRBD1, 6 bases. The CDR3 covers 14 residues. The V and J ends lost 3 bases and 6 bases respectively, with 14 bases between them. The CDR3 DNA follows: TGTGCCAGCAGTTTCGAGGGGGGGTTCGCTGAAGCTTTCTTT. Translating gives CASSFEGGFAEAFF.

CDR3 residues: CAWSILNEQFF. DNA for the CDR3: TGTGCCTGGAGTATTCTTAATGAGCAGTTCTTC. The rearrangement uses TRBV30 and TRBJ2-1; no clear D gene. V shed 2 bases and J shed 7 bases, with 6 bases lying between them. Germline values: CDR1 GTSNPN, CDR2 SVGIG (reference sequence). This CDR3 region has 11 residues.

The chain combines TRBV6-1 with TRBJ2-1; 13 bases map to TRBD2. CDR1 and CDR2 from the germline V gene are MNHNS and SASEGT. The CDR3 totals 15 residues. V lost 7 bases, J lost 7 bases, and 7 bases stayed unmatched. The CDR3 here is CASTQLAGGPNEQFF. The CDR3 DNA is TGTGCCAGCACCCAACTAGCGGGAGGGCCTAATGAGCAGTTCTTC.

For the CDR3, the DNA is TGCAGTGCTAACAGGGGCTCCTACGAGCAGTACTTC. It yields the protein CSANRGSYEQYF. The rearrangement uses TRBV20-1 and TRBJ2-7, with 7 bases matching TRBD1. CDR3 length: 12 amino acids. Germline V gene lookup returns CDR1 DFQATT and CDR2 SNEGSKA (reference sequence). Unmatched junction bases numbered 0, after V lost 4 bases and J lost 0 bases.

The chain uses TRBV6-5 and TRBJ1-2; tentative D call: TRBD1 (5 bases). The CDR3 spans 14 residues. Per the germline V gene, CDR1 is MNHEY and CDR2 is SVGAGI. V was trimmed by 6 bases and J by 8 bases, leaving 19 bases between them. The CDR3 spells CASRGDGYIRGYTF. The CDR3 nucleotides are TGTGCCAGCAGAGGGGACGGTTACATTCGGGGCTACACCTTC.

This clonotype came up a few times. V is TRBV28 and J is TRBJ2-5; 11 positions agree with TRBD2. This CDR3 spans 14 amino acids. Germline V CDR1 and CDR2: MDHEN, SYDVKM. J was trimmed by 5 bases and V by 5 bases; bases with no gene match: 4. The CDR3 DNA sequence: TGTGCCAGCAGTCTAGCGGGGGGCCCGGAGACCCAGTACTTC. Amino acids: CASSLAGGPETQYF.

The chain carries TRBV30 and TRBJ1-6; TRBD1 is a possible D gene (6 bases). Trimming took off 4 bases at V and 9 bases at J, with 13 bases between the two ends. CDR3 length equals 13 residues. CDR1 is GTSNPN and CDR2 is SVGIG in the germline V gene (reference sequence). This CDR3 reads CAWNRDISSPLHF. CDR3 bases: TGTGCCTGGAATCGGGACATTAGTTCACCCCTCCACTTT.

V and J are TRBV19 and TRBJ2-1; TRBD2 matches at 11 bases. CDR1 is LNHDA, CDR2 SQIVND, per germline (reference sequence). This CDR3 has 17 residues. V lost 4 bases, J lost 5 bases, and 10 bases stayed unmatched. The DNA for the CDR3 is TGTGCCAGTAGTACAGACCGACTAGCGGGATTTCACAATGAGCAGTTCTTC. Encoded protein: CASSTDRLAGFHNEQFF. Full variable domain (rest looked up from reference TRBV19 and TRBJ2-1): DGGITQSPKYLFRKEGQNVTLSCEQNLNHDAMYWYRQDPGQGLRLIYYSQIVNDFQKGDIAEGYSVSREKKESFPLTVTSAQKNPTAFYLCASSTDRLAGFHNEQFFGPGTRLTVL.

A single count supports this clonotype. This chain links TRBV2 with TRBJ2-1; D tentatively reads TRBD1 or TRBD2 (5 bases each). Germline CDR1 SNHLY, CDR2 FYNNEI. The V and J ends lost 6 bases and 5 bases respectively, with 14 bases between them. CDR3 length: 14 amino acids. The CDR3 reads CASSTGAAHNEQFF. The CDR3 coding sequence is TGTGCCAGCAGCACCGGGGCGGCCCACAATGAGCAGTTCTTC.

The V gene is TRBV7-2, the J gene TRBJ1-3; possible D gene TRBD1, 6 bases. Germline CDR1 is SGHTA and CDR2 is FQGNSA. The CDR3 has 16 residues. V lost 1 base and J 0 bases, leaving 10 bases between the germline ends. The DNA for the CDR3 is TGTGCCAGCAGCTTAGAGAGGGACACCTCTGGAAACACCATATATTTT. Translated: CASSLERDTSGNTIYF.

The gene calls are TRBV6-5 and TRBJ2-3; 9 bases are a match to TRBD2. This CDR3 region has 14 residues. CDR1 and CDR2 from the germline V gene are MNHEY and SVGAGI. Germline trimming cut 2 bases from V and 6 bases from J; bases unmatched to any gene: 3. For the CDR3, the DNA is TGTGCCAGCAGTTACCGCGGGAGGGGCGATACGCAGTATTTT. Protein sequence: CASSYRGRGDTQYF.

The rearrangement links TRBV11-2 to TRBJ2-1, with 7 bases that match TRBD2. J was trimmed by 1 base and V by 1 base; bases with no gene match: 10. The length of the CDR3 is 18 residues. Per germline, CDR1 SGHAT and CDR2 FQNNGV. Here the CDR3 DNA reads TGTGCCAGCAGCTTAGTAACCCTGGCGGGGGTTTCCTACAATGAGCAGTTCTTC. It encodes CASSLVTLAGVSYNEQFF. The full variable domain, with the rest looked up from reference TRBV11-2 and TRBJ2-1, is EAGVAQSPRYKIIEKRQSVAFWCNPISGHATLYWYQQILGQGPKLLIQFQNNGVVDDSQLPKDRFSAERLKGVDSTLKIQPAKLEDSAVYLCASSLVTLAGVSYNEQFFGPGTRLTVL.

The chain recombines TRBV2 with TRBJ1-6; TRBD1 matches at 7 bases. The CDR3 totals 13 residues. The V gene end was trimmed by 6 bases and the J gene end by 10 bases; junction bases not matched to a gene: 6. Germline CDR1 and CDR2: SNHLY and FYNNEI. Here the CDR3 DNA reads TGTGCCAGCAGGGGGACAGTAGGGTCACCCCTCCACTTT. Translation: CASRGTVGSPLHF.

In this sample, this clonotype turned up once. This rearrangement joins TRBV28 to TRBJ2-7; D may correspond to TRBD1 or TRBD2 (5 bases each). This CDR3 contains 13 residues. Trimming removed 5 bases at V and 1 base at J, with 9 bases between. Per the germline V gene, CDR1 is MDHEN and CDR2 is SYDVKM. In DNA, the CDR3 is TGTGCCAGCAGTGGGGGTCAGTCCTACGAGCAGTACTTC. It yields the protein CASSGGQSYEQYF.

J is TRBJ2-3 and V is TRBV9, with 7 bases identical to TRBD2. The CDR3 length is 17 residues. Germline loops: CDR1 SGDLS, CDR2 YYNGEE. V lost 0 bases, J lost 4 bases, and 11 bases stayed unmatched. The chain's CDR3 is CASSVDLGGRGADTQYF. CDR3 DNA sequence: TGTGCCAGCAGCGTAGACTTGGGCGGGAGAGGGGCAGATACGCAGTATTTT. Full variable domain (outside the CDR3, taken from reference TRBV9 and TRBJ2-3): DSGVTQTPKHLITATGQRVTLRCSPRSGDLSVYWYQQSLDQGLQFLIQYYNGEERAKGNILERFSAQQFPDLHSELNLSSLELGDSALYFCASSVDLGGRGADTQYFGPGTRLTVL.

The chain carries TRBV7-9 and TRBJ1-2; 8 bases are shared with TRBD1. The CDR3 totals 15 residues. J was trimmed by 6 bases and V by 6 bases; bases with no gene match: 12. Looked up from germline, CDR1 is SEHNR and CDR2 is FQNEAQ (reference sequence). The CDR3, as DNA: TGTGCCAGCAGGGGAGACAGGGGAGAAGTGGATGGCTACACCTTC. Translation gives CASRGDRGEVDGYTF.

This chain connects TRBV10-2 to TRBJ2-7, with TRBD1 matching over 9 bases. CDR1 is WSHSY and CDR2 is SAAADI in the germline V gene. With 3 bases clipped from V and 7 bases from J, the junction kept 10 bases outside the gene matches. CDR3 length equals 15 residues. The CDR3 reads CASSEYRDRVGEQYV. CDR3 coding DNA: TGCGCCAGCAGTGAATACCGGGACAGGGTGGGGGAGCAGTACGTC.

The chain uses TRBV18 and TRBJ2-3, with D hard to call. Between the trimmed V and J ends, which lost 5 bases and 2 bases, there was a span of 8 bases. The germline V gene encodes CDR1 KGHSH and CDR2 LQKENI. The CDR3 consists of 13 residues. This CDR3 reads CASSETPTDTQYF. The CDR3 DNA reads as TGTGCCAGCTCAGAGACCCCCACAGATACGCAGTATTTT.